These 20 T cell receptor beta chains were all obtained from the same sample, sequenced in a study of T cell repertoires in cytomegalovirus infection. TCRdb processed the reads anew with MiXCR; each CDR3 protein has one entry. The sample lists 570,000 or so distinct CDR3 sequences; roughly 43% were seen once. These receptors have no known antigen. This material consisted of cultured PBMCs, taken from culture after CMV antigen stimulation. The origin of the receptors is a human donor in good health (CMV status not recorded). Some clones in this sample may be carry-over from other donors' samples.

The CDR3 loop is CASRPDRAAGELFF. CDR3 sequence (DNA): TGTGCCAGCAGACCGGACAGGGCTGCCGGGGAGCTGTTTTTT. The V call is TRBV6-1, the J call TRBJ2-2; 8 bases agree with TRBD1. The ends lost 6 bases at V and 6 bases at J; junction bases unmatched: 6. The germline gives CDR1 MNHNS, CDR2 SASEGT. CDR3 length equals 14 residues.

The V gene is TRBV7-2, the J gene TRBJ2-7; perhaps D is TRBD1 or TRBD2 (6 bases each). Trimming took 1 base from V and 3 from J, leaving 13 bases between them. CDR1 is SGHTA and CDR2 is FQGNSA in the germline V gene. The CDR3 is 15 residues long. This CDR3 reads CASSLDRGAFYEQYF. The CDR3, as DNA: TGTGCCAGCAGCTTAGATAGGGGGGCATTCTACGAGCAGTACTTC.

This clonotype has just a few counts. The DNA of the CDR3 is TGCGCCAGCAGCTCAAGGGCTGGAGTGGGCACAGATACGCAGTATTTT. It specifies CASSSRAGVGTDTQYF. The V gene is TRBV4-3, the J gene TRBJ2-3; D remains unclear. The length of the CDR3 is 16 residues. Germline assignment: CDR1 LGHNA and CDR2 YSLEER. V was trimmed by 5 bases and J by 1 base, leaving 16 bases between them.

V usage is TRBV19 and J usage is TRBJ1-2; a possible D gene is TRBD1 (5 bases). Germline V gene sequence: CDR1 LNHDA, CDR2 SQIVND (reference sequence). This CDR3 has 11 residues. Deletions cut 8 bases from V and 7 bases from J, with 11 bases between. The DNA for the CDR3 is TGTGCCAGTCTCAGGGTACCTGGCTACACCTTC. Translation: CASLRVPGYTF.

The J gene is TRBJ1-1, the V gene TRBV12-3 or TRBV12-4; D possibly corresponds to TRBD1 (5 bases). The V end lost 2 bases, the J end lost 7 bases, and 8 bases lay between the germline ends. The CDR3 is 12 residues long. CDR3 loop: CASSLTRGEAFF. The CDR3 DNA sequence: TGTGCCAGCAGTTTAACGAGGGGTGAAGCTTTCTTT.

V is TRBV7-2 and J is TRBJ2-1; D is ambiguous. The germline CDR1 and CDR2 sequences are SGHTA and FQGNSA. The V end lost 2 bases, the J end lost 6 bases, and 5 bases lay between the germline ends. The CDR3 spans 12 residues. The CDR3 protein is CASSLPCNEQFF. As DNA, the CDR3 is TGTGCCAGCAGCTTACCCTGCAATGAGCAGTTCTTC.

This chain links TRBV7-9 with TRBJ2-3, with D possibly being TRBD2 (5 bases). Trimming took off 5 bases at V and 6 bases at J, with 18 bases between the two ends. The CDR3 has 15 amino acids. Germline V gene data show CDR1 as SEHNR and CDR2 as FQNEAQ (reference sequence). CDR3 in DNA: TGTGCCAGCAGCCCCGCGCTCTACGGCGGGGATACGCAGTATTTT. It is translated as CASSPALYGGDTQYF.

CDR3 amino acids: CASKHQGWSEQYF. CDR3 DNA sequence: TGTGCCAGCAAACACCAGGGATGGAGCGAGCAGTACTTC. This sequence joins TRBV6-2 or TRBV6-3 and TRBJ2-7; tentatively, D is TRBD1 (5 bases). There are 13 residues in the CDR3. V lost 7 bases and J 6 bases, leaving 16 bases between the germline ends. CDR1 and CDR2 (germline): MNHEY, SVGEGT.

V gene TRBV7-8 combines with J gene TRBJ2-3; D uncertain. The V gene lost 1 base and the J gene lost 6 bases, with 11 bases spanning the gap. This CDR3 has 14 residues. Looked up from germline, CDR1 is SGHVS and CDR2 is FQNEAQ. The DNA for the CDR3 is TGTGCCAGCAGCTTAGATTTGAAGGTGGATACGCAGTATTTT. Translating gives CASSLDLKVDTQYF.

The chain has TRBV7-6 and TRBJ2-1; D might be TRBD2 (7 bases). Trimming pared 5 bases from V and 9 bases from J, leaving 20 bases between. Germline-derived CDR1 and CDR2 are SGHVS and FNYEAQ. The CDR3 is made up of 15 amino acids. The CDR3 loop is CASSPGGAQSSEQFF. For the CDR3, the DNA is TGTGCCAGCAGCCCTGGGGGGGCTCAGTCTAGTGAGCAGTTCTTC.

The V call is TRBV2, the J call TRBJ2-3; D is perhaps TRBD1 or TRBD2 (6 bases each). The germline V gene encodes CDR1 SNHLY and CDR2 FYNNEI. The CDR3 runs to 14 residues. The ends were cut back, 5 bases at V and 2 bases at J, with 11 bases in the middle. The CDR3 DNA reads TGTGCCAGCAGTTGGGGGGCTAACACAGATACGCAGTATTTT. Its translation is CASSWGANTDTQYF. Full variable domain (outside the CDR3, taken from reference TRBV2 and TRBJ2-3): EPEVTQTPSHQVTQMGQEVILRCVPISNHLYFYWYRQILGQKVEFLVSFYNNEISEKSEIFDDQFSVERPDGSNFTLKIRSTKLEDSAMYFCASSWGANTDTQYFGPGTRLTVL.

Only one count was recorded for this clonotype. This CDR3 is CASSDHRQGYYGYTF. In DNA form, the CDR3 reads TGTGCCAGCAGTGACCATCGACAGGGGTACTATGGCTACACCTTC. The gene calls are TRBV12-3 or TRBV12-4 and TRBJ1-2; 8 nucleotides agree with TRBD1. The V and J ends lost 5 bases and 3 bases, in that order; junction bases with no gene match: 8. CDR3 length: 15 residues.

The chain joins TRBV6-2 or TRBV6-3 to TRBJ2-2, with D perhaps TRBD1 (7 bases). Trimming took 2 bases from V and 4 from J, leaving 14 bases between them. The CDR3 spans 16 residues. Germline V gene sequence: CDR1 MNHEY, CDR2 SVGEGT. CDR3 coding DNA: TGTGCCAGCAGTTACGGCAGGGGGAGGATCACCGGGGAGCTGTTTTTT. It codes for CASSYGRGRITGELFF.

In its sample, this clonotype was seen once. The rearrangement joins TRBV11-2 to TRBJ2-1, with 8 bases that match TRBD2. Trimming removed 5 bases from V and 10 bases from J; junction bases left unmatched: 13. The CDR3 length is 15 residues. The V gene's germline CDR1 is SGHAT and CDR2 FQNNGV. CDR3 coding DNA: TGTGCCAGCAGCACCAAGCGGGGGCCCTATCGGGAGCAGTTCTTC. Amino acid sequence: CASSTKRGPYREQFF. The variable domain in full, completed from reference TRBV11-2 and TRBJ2-1, reads EAGVAQSPRYKIIEKRQSVAFWCNPISGHATLYWYQQILGQGPKLLIQFQNNGVVDDSQLPKDRFSAERLKGVDSTLKIQPAKLEDSAVYLCASSTKRGPYREQFFGPGTRLTVL.

In its sample, this clonotype was seen many times. This chain joins TRBV7-8 and TRBJ2-2, with D unclear. Germline CDR1 reads SGHVS; CDR2 reads FQNEAQ. Between the trimmed V and J ends, which lost 7 bases and 5 bases, there was a span of 8 bases. The CDR3 covers 12 residues. CDR3 loop: CASTIATGELFF. CDR3 in DNA: TGTGCCAGCACCATTGCGACCGGGGAGCTGTTTTTT. The full variable domain, with the rest looked up from reference TRBV7-8 and TRBJ2-2, is GAGVSQSPRYKVAKRGQDVALRCDPISGHVSLFWYQQALGQGPEFLTYFQNEAQLDKSGLPSDRFFAERPEGSVSTLKIQRTQQEDSAVYLCASTIATGELFFGEGSRLTVL.

This sequence joins TRBV19 and TRBJ2-2; D not certain. V was pared by 4 bases and J by 2 bases, with 11 bases between. Germline V gives CDR1 LNHDA, CDR2 SQIVND (reference sequence). The length of the CDR3 is 15 residues. CDR3 protein: CASSSEYRNTGELFF. The CDR3 nucleotides are TGTGCCAGTAGTAGCGAATACCGCAACACCGGGGAGCTGTTTTTT.

This clonotype turned up a few times. This rearrangement joins TRBV6-6 to TRBJ2-1; D is uncertain. Germline-derived CDR1 and CDR2 are MNHNY and SVGAGI (reference sequence). This CDR3 is built from 12 residues. The V gene lost 8 bases and the J gene lost 4 bases, with 9 bases spanning the gap. In DNA form, the CDR3 reads TGTGCCAGCGGTCCTCTGTACAATGAGCAGTTCTTC. This translates into CASGPLYNEQFF.

This clonotype was seen a few times. The DNA for the CDR3 is TGTGCCAGCAGCTTAACGAGCGGGGGATTGGATGAGCAGTTCTTC. This translates into CASSLTSGGLDEQFF. This chain uses TRBV7-2 with TRBJ2-1; 8 nucleotides align to TRBD2. Germline lookup yields CDR1 SGHTA and CDR2 FQGNSA. The CDR3 has 15 residues. J gave up 8 bases and V 2 bases, and 8 bases lay outside the gene matches.

V gene TRBV5-1 combines with J gene TRBJ2-7; TRBD2 agrees at 9 bases. The ends lost 7 bases at V and 1 base at J; junction bases unmatched: 9. The CDR3 has 15 residues. Per germline, CDR1 SGHRS and CDR2 YFSETQ. As DNA, the CDR3 is TGCGCCAGCCGAAGACTAGCGGAGGATTCCTACGAGCAGTACTTC. It specifies CASRRLAEDSYEQYF.

The V call is TRBV7-2, the J call TRBJ2-3, with D unresolved. The CDR3 totals 13 residues. Trimming left V 5 bases short and J 4 bases short, with 10 bases between. CDR1 is SGHTA and CDR2 is FQGNSA in the germline V gene. CDR3 in DNA: TGTGCCAGCAGCCCCCAGGCCCCAGATACGCAGTATTTT. This gives the protein CASSPQAPDTQYF.